This record concerns one T cell receptor beta chain sequence. Original analysis: Reference gene primer amplification gave estimated nucleated cell counts. The data were produced by immunoSEQ multiplex PCR, yet TCRdb's version contains in-frame clones alone and is incomplete. Clonal size and the V and J genes are those of that table, whereas D and trimming came from the DNA. Of more than 150,000 clones in the sample, about 84% were seen once. The sample comes from a study of blood T cell repertoires in COVID-19. About the study: COVID-19 samples, acute and convalescent, were from the United States, Italy and Spain. In each case, the material was cDNA or gDNA derived from T cells, B-cell-depleted T cells, or PBMCs.

Trimming cost V 0 bases and J 1 base, with 8 bases left between them. CDR3 length: 14 residues. Germline values: CDR1 SGHRS, CDR2 YFSETQ. The V call is TRBV5-1, the J call TRBJ2-7, with unresolved D. This clonotype originated in a woman aged 30 to 39 with acute or convalescent COVID-19. Sample: peripheral blood. The CDR3: CASSLVELSYEQYF. CDR3 DNA: TGCGCCAGCAGCTTGGTCGAACTTTCCTACGAGCAGTACTTC.